This T cell receptor beta chain was captured in a study of glioma-infiltrating T cells. The V segment lost 4 bases and the J segment 6 bases; nucleotides outside the gene matches: 7. The CDR3 loop spans 13 amino acids. The germline gives CDR1 DFQATT, CDR2 SNEGSKA (reference sequence). General study results and limits: Non-neoplastic patients had below-expected tissue-blood divergence, while all gliomas exceeded expectation.

As regards this clonotype: Its antigen is as yet unknown. A single base separates this from a much larger clone, so it may be a read error. The CDR3 end shows no conserved phenylalanine or tryptophan, and so a read error is likely.

Using RNA template, CDR3s of TCR alpha and beta were amplified with iRepertoire arm-PCR. For one-step reverse transcription and amplification, 100-400 ng of tissue mRNA or PBMC total RNA was used. Using its own MiXCR run on the multiplex PCR reads, TCRdb lists one record per CDR3 protein. The table has around 97,000 distinct CDR3 sequences, less than 30% seen once. The V call is TRBV20-1, the J call TRBJ2-7; 9 bases fit TRBD1. The receptor was isolated from a human donor with low-grade glioma or glioblastoma, undergoing nonglioma brain surgery, or in good health (not recorded which). Source material: glioma tissue, nonneoplastic brain tissue, or PBMCs (not recorded which). In DNA, the CDR3 is TGCAGTGCTACGGGACAGGGTTCTGGCGAGCAGTACCTC. It translates to CSATGQGSGEQYL.